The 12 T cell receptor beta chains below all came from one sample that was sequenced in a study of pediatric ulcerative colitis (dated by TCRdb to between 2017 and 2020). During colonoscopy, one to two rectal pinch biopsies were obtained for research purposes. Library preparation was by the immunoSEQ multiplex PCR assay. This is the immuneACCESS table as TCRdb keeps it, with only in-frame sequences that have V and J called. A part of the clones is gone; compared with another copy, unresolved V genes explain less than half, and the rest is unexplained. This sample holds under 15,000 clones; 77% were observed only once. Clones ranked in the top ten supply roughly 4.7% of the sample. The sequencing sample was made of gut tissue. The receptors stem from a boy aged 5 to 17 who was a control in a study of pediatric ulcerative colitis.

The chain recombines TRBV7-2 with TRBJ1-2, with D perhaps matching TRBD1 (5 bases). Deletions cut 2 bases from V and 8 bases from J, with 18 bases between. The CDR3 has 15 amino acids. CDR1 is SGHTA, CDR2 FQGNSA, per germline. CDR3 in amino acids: CASSLIVMAGRGYTF. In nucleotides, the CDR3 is TGTGCCAGCAGCTTAATCGTGATGGCAGGGAGAGGCTACACCTTC.

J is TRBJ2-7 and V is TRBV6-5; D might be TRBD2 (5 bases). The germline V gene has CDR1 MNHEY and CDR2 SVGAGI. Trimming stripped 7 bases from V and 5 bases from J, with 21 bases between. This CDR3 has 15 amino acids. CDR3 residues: CASTTTQPGRHEQYF. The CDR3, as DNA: TGTGCCAGCACCACGACCCAACCGGGGAGACACGAGCAGTACTTC.

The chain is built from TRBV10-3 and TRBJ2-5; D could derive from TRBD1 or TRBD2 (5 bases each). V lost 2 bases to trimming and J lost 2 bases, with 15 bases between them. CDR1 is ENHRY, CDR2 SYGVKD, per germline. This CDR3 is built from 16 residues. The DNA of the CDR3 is TGTGCCATCAGTGAGCCCGGGACCGGCGCTCAAGAGACCCAGTACTTC. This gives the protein CAISEPGTGAQETQYF.

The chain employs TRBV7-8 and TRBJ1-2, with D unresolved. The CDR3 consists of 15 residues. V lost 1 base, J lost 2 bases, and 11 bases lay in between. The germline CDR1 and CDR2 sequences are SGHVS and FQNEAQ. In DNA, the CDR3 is TGTGCCAGCAGCTTAGTCGCCCAGAGAAACTATGGCTACACCTTC. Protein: CASSLVAQRNYGYTF.

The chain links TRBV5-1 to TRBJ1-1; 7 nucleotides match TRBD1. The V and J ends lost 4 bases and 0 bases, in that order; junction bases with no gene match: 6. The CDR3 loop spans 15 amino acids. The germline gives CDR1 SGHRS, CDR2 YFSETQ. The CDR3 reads CASSLMGQLNTEAFF. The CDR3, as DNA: TGCGCCAGCAGCCTGATGGGACAGTTGAACACTGAAGCTTTCTTT.

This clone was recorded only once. The CDR3 sequence: CAFETERETQYF. CDR3 DNA: TGTGCCTTTGAGACGGAGAGGGAGACCCAGTACTTC. The chain joins TRBV5-4 to TRBJ2-5, with D uncertain. Germline assignment: CDR1 SGHNT and CDR2 YYREEE (reference sequence). This CDR3 comprises 12 residues. Trimming took 10 bases from V and 5 from J, leaving 15 bases between them.

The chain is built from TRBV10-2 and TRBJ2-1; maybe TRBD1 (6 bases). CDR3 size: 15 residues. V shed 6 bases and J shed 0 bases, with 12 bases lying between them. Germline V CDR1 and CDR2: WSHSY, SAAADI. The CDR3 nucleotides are TGCGCCAGCAGGGACAGCCCGAGCTCCTACAATGAGCAGTTCTTC. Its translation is CASRDSPSSYNEQFF.

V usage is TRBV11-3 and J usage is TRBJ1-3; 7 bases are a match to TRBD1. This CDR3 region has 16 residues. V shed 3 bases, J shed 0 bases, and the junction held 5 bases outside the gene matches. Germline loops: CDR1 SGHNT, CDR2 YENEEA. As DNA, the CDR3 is TGTGCCAGCAGCTTGAGGACAGGTCACTCTGGAAACACCATATATTTT. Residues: CASSLRTGHSGNTIYF.

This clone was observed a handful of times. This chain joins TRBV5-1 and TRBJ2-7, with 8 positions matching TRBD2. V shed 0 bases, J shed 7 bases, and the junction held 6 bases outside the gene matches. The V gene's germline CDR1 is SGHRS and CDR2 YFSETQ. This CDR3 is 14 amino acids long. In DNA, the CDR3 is TGCGCCAGCAGCTTGGCAGCGGGAGTGGTGGAGCAGTACTTC. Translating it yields CASSLAAGVVEQYF.

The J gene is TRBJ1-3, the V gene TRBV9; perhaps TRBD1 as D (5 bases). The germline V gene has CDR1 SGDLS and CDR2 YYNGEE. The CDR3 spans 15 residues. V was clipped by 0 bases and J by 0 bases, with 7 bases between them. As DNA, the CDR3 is TGTGCCAGCAGCGTAGTGGGGGGCTCTGGAAACACCATATATTTT. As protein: CASSVVGGSGNTIYF. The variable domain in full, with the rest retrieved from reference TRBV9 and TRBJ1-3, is DSGVTQTPKHLITATGQRVTLRCSPRSGDLSVYWYQQSLDQGLQFLIQYYNGEERAKGNILERFSAQQFPDLHSELNLSSLELGDSALYFCASSVVGGSGNTIYFGEGSWLTVV.

The CDR3 DNA is TGTGCCTGGAGGGAAGGGGTTGAGACCCAGTACTTC. Its protein product is CAWREGVETQYF. The chain combines TRBV30 with TRBJ2-5; the D gene is possibly TRBD1 (5 bases). The CDR3 totals 12 residues. CDR1 GTSNPN and CDR2 SVGIG come from the germline V gene (reference sequence). Trimming took 3 bases from V and 5 from J, leaving 10 bases between them.

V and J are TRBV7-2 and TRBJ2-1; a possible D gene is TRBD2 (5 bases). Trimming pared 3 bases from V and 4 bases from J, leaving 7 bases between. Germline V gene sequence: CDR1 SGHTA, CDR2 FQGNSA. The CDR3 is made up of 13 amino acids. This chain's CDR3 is CASSFERYNEQFF. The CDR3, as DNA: TGTGCCAGCAGCTTCGAGCGGTACAATGAGCAGTTCTTC.